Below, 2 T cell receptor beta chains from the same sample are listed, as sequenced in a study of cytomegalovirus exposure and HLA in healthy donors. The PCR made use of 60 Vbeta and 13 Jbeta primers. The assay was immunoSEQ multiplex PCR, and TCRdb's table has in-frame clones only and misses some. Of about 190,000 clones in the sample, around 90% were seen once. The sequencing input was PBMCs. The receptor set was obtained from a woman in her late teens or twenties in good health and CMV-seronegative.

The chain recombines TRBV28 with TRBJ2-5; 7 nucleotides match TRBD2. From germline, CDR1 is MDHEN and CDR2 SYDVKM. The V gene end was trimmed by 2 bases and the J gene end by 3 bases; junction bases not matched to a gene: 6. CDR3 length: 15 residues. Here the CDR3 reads CASSLGRGFEETQYF. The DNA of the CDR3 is TGTGCCAGCAGTTTAGGGAGGGGTTTTGAAGAGACCCAGTACTTC.

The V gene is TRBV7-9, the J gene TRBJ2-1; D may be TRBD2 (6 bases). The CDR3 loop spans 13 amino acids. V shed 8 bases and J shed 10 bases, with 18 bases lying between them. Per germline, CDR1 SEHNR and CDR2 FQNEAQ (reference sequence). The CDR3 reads CASRGAESREQFF. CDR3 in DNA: TGTGCCAGCCGCGGGGCCGAATCTCGGGAGCAGTTCTTC.